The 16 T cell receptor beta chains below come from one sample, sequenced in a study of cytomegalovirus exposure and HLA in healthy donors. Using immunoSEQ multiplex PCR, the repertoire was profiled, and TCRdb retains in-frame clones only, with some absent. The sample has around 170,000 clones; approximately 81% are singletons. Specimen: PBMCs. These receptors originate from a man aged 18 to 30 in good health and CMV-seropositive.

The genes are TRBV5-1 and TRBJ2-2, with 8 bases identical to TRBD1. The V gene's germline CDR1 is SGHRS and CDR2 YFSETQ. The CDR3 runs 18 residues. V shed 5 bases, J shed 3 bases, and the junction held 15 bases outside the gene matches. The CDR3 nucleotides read TGCGCCAGCAGGCCGGATTTCTCCGCAGGGGGCGACACCGGGGAGCTGTTTTTT. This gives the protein CASRPDFSAGGDTGELFF.

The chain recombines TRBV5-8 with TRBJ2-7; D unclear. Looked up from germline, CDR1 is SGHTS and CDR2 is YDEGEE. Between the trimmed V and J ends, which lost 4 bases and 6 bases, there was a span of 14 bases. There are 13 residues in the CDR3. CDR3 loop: CASSRAPYGEQYF. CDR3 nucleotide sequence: TGTGCCAGCAGCCGCGCGCCCTACGGCGAGCAGTACTTC.

CDR3 nucleotides: TGTGCCAGCAGTGCCGGACAGGATTCACCCCTCCACTTT. Translated, it gives CASSAGQDSPLHF. This chain joins TRBV6-1 and TRBJ1-6; TRBD1 matches 7 bases. This CDR3 is 13 amino acids long. Germline V CDR1 and CDR2: MNHNS, SASEGT. J lost 8 bases, V lost 4 bases, and 2 bases had no gene match.

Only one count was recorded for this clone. CDR3 protein: CASSAGTVGNTIYF. For the CDR3, the DNA is TGTGCCAGCAGTGCCGGGACAGTCGGAAACACCATATATTTT. J is TRBJ1-3 and V is TRBV6-1, with 7 bases that match TRBD1. The CDR3 contains 14 residues. The germline V gene has CDR1 MNHNS and CDR2 SASEGT. V was pared by 4 bases and J by 4 bases, with 4 bases of the junction left unmatched.

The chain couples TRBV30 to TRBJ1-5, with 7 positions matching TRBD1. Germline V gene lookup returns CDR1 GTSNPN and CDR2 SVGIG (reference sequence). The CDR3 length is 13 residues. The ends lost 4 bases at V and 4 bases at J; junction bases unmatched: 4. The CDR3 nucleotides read TGTGCCTGGACAGGGGGAGCGAATCAGCCCCAGCATTTT. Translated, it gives CAWTGGANQPQHF.

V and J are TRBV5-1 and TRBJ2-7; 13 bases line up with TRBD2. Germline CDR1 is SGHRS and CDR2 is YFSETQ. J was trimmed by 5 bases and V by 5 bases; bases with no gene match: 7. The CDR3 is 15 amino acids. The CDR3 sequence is CASSRTSGSPNEQYF. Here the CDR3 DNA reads TGCGCCAGCAGTCGGACTAGCGGGAGTCCTAACGAGCAGTACTTC.

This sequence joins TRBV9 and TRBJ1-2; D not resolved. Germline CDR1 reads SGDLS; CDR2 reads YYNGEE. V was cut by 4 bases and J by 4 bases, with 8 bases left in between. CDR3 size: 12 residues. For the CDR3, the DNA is TGTGCCAGCAGCCCACGGGGCTATGGCTACACCTTC. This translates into CASSPRGYGYTF.

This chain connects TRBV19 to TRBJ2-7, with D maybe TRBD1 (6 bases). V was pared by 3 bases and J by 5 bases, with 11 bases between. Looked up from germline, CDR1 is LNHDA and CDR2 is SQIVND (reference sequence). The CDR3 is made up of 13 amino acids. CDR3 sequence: CASSMGRGNEQYF. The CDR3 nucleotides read TGTGCCAGTAGTATGGGCAGGGGCAACGAGCAGTACTTC.

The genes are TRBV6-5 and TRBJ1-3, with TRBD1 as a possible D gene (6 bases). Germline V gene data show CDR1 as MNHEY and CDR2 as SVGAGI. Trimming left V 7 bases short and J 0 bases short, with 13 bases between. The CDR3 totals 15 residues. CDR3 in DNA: TGTGCCAGCACCAACGACAGGAGCTCTGGAAACACCATATATTTT. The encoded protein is CASTNDRSSGNTIYF.

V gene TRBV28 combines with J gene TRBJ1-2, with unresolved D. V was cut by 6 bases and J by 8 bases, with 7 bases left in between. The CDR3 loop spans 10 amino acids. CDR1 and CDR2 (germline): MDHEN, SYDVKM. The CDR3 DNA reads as TGTGCCAGCAGCGCAGGAGGCTACACCTTC. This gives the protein CASSAGGYTF.

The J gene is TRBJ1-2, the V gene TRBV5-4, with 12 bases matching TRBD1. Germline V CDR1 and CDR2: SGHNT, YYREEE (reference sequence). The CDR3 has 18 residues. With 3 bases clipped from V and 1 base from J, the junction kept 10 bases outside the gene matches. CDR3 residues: CASSWAGQGASFNYGYTF. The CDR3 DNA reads TGTGCCAGCAGCTGGGCGGGACAGGGGGCTTCCTTTAACTATGGCTACACCTTC.

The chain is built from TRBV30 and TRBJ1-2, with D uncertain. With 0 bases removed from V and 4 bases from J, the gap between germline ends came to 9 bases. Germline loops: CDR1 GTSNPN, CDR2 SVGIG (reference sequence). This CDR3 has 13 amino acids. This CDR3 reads CAWSVHEGYGYTF. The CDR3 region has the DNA TGTGCCTGGAGTGTTCACGAGGGCTATGGCTACACCTTC. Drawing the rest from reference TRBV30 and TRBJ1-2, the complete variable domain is SQTIHQWPATLVQPVGSPLSLECTVEGTSNPNLYWYRQAAGRGLQLLFYSVGIGQISSEVPQNLSASRPQDRQFILSSKKLLLSDSGFYLCAWSVHEGYGYTFGSGTRLTVV.

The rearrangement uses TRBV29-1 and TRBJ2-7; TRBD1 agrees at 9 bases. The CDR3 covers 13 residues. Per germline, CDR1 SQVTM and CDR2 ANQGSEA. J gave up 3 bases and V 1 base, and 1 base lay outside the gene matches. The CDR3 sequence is CSVEATGGYEQYF. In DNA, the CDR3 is TGCAGCGTTGAAGCGACAGGGGGCTACGAGCAGTACTTC.

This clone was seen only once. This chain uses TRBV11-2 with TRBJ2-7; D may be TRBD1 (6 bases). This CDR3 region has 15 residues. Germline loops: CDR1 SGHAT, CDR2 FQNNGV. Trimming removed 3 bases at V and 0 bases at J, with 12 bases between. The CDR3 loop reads CASSFEDRHSYEQYF. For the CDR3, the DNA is TGTGCCAGCAGCTTTGAGGACAGACACTCCTACGAGCAGTACTTC.

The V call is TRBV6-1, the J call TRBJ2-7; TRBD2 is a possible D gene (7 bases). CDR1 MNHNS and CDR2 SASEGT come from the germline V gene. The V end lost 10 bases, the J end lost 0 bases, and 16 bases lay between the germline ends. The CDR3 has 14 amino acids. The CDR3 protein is CATRRGAPSYEQYF. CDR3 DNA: TGTGCCACCCGCCGGGGGGCCCCCTCCTACGAGCAGTACTTC.

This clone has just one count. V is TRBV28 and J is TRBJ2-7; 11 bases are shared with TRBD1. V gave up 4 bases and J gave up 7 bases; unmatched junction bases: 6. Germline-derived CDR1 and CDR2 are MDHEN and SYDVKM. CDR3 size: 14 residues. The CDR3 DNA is TGTGCCAGCAGTTACGGGACAGGGGGTCGGGAGCAGTACTTC. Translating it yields CASSYGTGGREQYF.